These T cell receptor beta chains were read from a single sample in a study of cytomegalovirus exposure and HLA in healthy donors. Clones were read by immunoSEQ multiplex PCR, and TCRdb kept only the in-frame ones, dropping some. The sample includes approximately 180,000 clones, 86% seen only once; the top ten take about 1.5%. The material sequenced was PBMCs. These receptors all stem from a woman under 30 in good health and CMV-seronegative. The CDR3 runs from the conserved cysteine through the conserved F or W. D genes are given only for firm matches. Not every row has a clone size; where given, it reads once, few, many or a size class.

>-|TRBJ1-5|-|TRBV21-1
CASSPPMGKTKSNQPQHF
TGTGCCAGCAGTCCCCCGATGGGCAAAACCAAGAGCAATCAGCCCCAGCATTTT
>-|TRBJ1-6|once|TRBV5-1
CASSRNSKTGLIHF
TGCGCCAGCAGCCGCAATTCCAAGACAGGCCTAATCCACTTT
>TRBD1|TRBJ1-2|-|TRBV10-2
CASSESGTGLDGYTF
TGCGCCAGCAGTGAGTCCGGGACAGGGTTGGATGGCTACACCTTC
>-|TRBJ2-2|-|TRBV5-1
CASTRETGPTGELFF
TGCGCCAGCACGAGGGAGACAGGTCCCACCGGGGAGCTGTTTTTT
>TRBD2|TRBJ2-3|few|TRBV6-4
CASSDSTSGSADTQYF
TGTGCCAGCAGTGACTCGACTAGCGGGAGTGCAGATACGCAGTATTTT
>TRBD1|TRBJ2-2|-|TRBV7-3
CASSLTGQGLTGELFF
TGTGCCAGCAGCTTAACGGGACAGGGGTTGACCGGGGAGCTGTTTTTT
>-|TRBJ2-5|-|TRBV7-6
CASSTAGGSKETQYF
TGTGCCAGCAGCACAGCTGGGGGGTCGAAAGAGACCCAGTACTTC
>TRBD2|TRBJ2-1|-|TRBV5-1
CASRLLAGPYNEQFF
TGCGCCAGCAGGCTACTAGCGGGACCCTACAATGAGCAGTTCTTC
>-|TRBJ1-5|-|TRBV4-1
CASSPGQNNQPQHF
TGCGCCAGCAGCCCCGGACAGAACAATCAGCCCCAGCATTTT
>-|TRBJ1-2|few|TRBV28
CASSYTENYGYTF
TGTGCCAGCAGTTATACAGAAAACTATGGCTACACCTTC
>TRBD1|TRBJ1-1|-|TRBV10-1
CASSGPGGFMNTEAFF
TGCGCCAGCAGTGGGCCAGGGGGCTTTATGAACACTGAAGCTTTCTTT
>-|TRBJ1-1|-|TRBV4-2
CASSQAPGARDTEAFF
TGTGCCAGCAGCCAAGCCCCAGGGGCTCGGGACACTGAAGCTTTCTTT
>TRBD2|TRBJ2-2|-|TRBV7-2
CASSLRTSGNTGELFF
TGTGCCAGCAGCTTGAGGACTAGCGGGAACACCGGGGAGCTGTTTTTT
>TRBD1|TRBJ2-3|-|TRBV18
CASSPRTGGTDTQYF
TGTGCCAGCTCACCGCGGACAGGAGGCACAGATACGCAGTATTTT
>-|TRBJ2-6|-|TRBV15
CATSHRAFSGANVLTF
TGTGCCACCAGCCACAGGGCTTTCTCTGGGGCCAACGTCCTGACTTTC
>-|TRBJ2-1|-|TRBV6-5
CASTRGPSYNEQFF
TGTGCCAGCACCAGGGGTCCTTCCTACAATGAGCAGTTCTTC
>TRBD2|TRBJ2-2|once|TRBV5-5
CASSLEALAGVTGELFF
TGTGCCAGCAGCTTGGAGGCTCTAGCGGGAGTCACCGGGGAGCTGTTTTTT
>TRBD1|TRBJ2-7|-|TRBV15
CATSRTLGGVPYEQYF
TGTGCCACCAGCAGAACCCTAGGGGGCGTCCCCTACGAGCAGTACTTC
>-|TRBJ2-4|-|TRBV12-1
CASSLRTGENIQYF
TGTGCCAGCAGCCTACGGACAGGGGAAAACATTCAGTACTTC
>-|TRBJ1-2|-|TRBV11-2
CASSLQVANYGYTF
TGTGCCAGCAGCTTACAAGTAGCTAACTATGGCTACACCTTC
>-|TRBJ1-4|-|TRBV5-1
CASSPAGGRGEKLFF
TGCGCCAGCAGCCCCGCCGGGGGGAGAGGTGAAAAACTGTTTTTT
>-|TRBJ2-7|-|TRBV4-2
CASSPTSYEQYF
TGTGCCAGCAGCCCCACTAGCTACGAGCAGTACTTC
>TRBD1|TRBJ1-2|-|TRBV6-1
CASSESRGQGLNYGYTF
TGTGCCAGCAGTGAATCGAGGGGACAGGGGTTAAACTATGGCTACACCTTC
>-|TRBJ2-3|-|TRBV4-2
CASSSSVWGTDTQYF
TGTGCCAGCAGCTCTAGCGTCTGGGGCACAGATACGCAGTATTTT
>-|TRBJ2-5|-|TRBV4-1
CASSPTIQETQYF
TGCGCCAGCAGCCCGACAATTCAAGAGACCCAGTACTTC
>-|TRBJ1-5|-|TRBV19
CASSIQIGYSNQPQHF
TGTGCCAGTAGTATACAAATCGGGTATAGCAATCAGCCCCAGCATTTT
>-|TRBJ2-3|-|TRBV27
CASSLESGSTDTQYF
TGTGCCAGCAGTCTCGAGAGCGGGAGCACAGATACGCAGTATTTT
>-|TRBJ1-2|once|TRBV6-1
CASRETEHYGYTF
TGTGCCAGCCGGGAGACCGAGCATTATGGCTACACCTTC
>-|TRBJ2-1|-|TRBV9
CASSVRVGAYNEQFF
TGTGCCAGCAGCGTACGTGTCGGGGCCTACAATGAGCAGTTCTTC